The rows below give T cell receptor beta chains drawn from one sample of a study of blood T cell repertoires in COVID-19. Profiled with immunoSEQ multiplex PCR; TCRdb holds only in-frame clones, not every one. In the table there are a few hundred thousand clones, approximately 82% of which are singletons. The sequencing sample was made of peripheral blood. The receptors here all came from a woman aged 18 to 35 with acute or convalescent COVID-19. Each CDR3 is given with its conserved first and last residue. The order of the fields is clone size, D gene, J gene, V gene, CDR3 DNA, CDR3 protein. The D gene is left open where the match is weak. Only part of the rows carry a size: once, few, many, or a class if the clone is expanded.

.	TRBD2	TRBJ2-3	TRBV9	TGTGCCAGCAGCCCCCGGACTAGCAGAGCAGATACGCAGTATTTT	CASSPRTSRADTQYF
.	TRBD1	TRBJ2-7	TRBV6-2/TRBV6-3	TGTGCCAGCAGTGACAGGGCAGCGCAGTACTTC	CASSDRAAQYF
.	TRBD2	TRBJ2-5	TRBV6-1	TGTGCCAGCAGTGAAGGTTTAGCGGGAGGGCAAGAGACCCAGTACTTC	CASSEGLAGGQETQYF
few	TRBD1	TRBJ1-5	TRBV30	TGTGCCTGGAGTGGGACAGGGATGAACAATCAGCCCCAGCATTTT	CAWSGTGMNNQPQHF
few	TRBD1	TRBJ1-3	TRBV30	TGTGCCTGGGACAGGGACAGTACTGGAAACACCATATATTTT	CAWDRDSTGNTIYF
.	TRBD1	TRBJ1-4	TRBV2	TGTGCCAGCAGTGATCACGGGACAGTGAATGAAAAACTGTTTTTT	CASSDHGTVNEKLFF
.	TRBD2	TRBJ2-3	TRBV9	TGTGCCAGCAGCGTGGGACCGACTAGCGGGAGGTCAGATACGCAGTATTTT	CASSVGPTSGRSDTQYF
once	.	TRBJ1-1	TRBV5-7	TGTGCCAGCAGCTTGCTCCTGAACACTGAAGCTTTCTTT	CASSLLLNTEAFF
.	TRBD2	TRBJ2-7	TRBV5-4	TGTGCCAGCAGCTCTCCGGGGCGGGAGAACTACGAGCAGTACTTC	CASSSPGRENYEQYF
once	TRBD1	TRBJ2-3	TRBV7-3	TGTGCCAGCAGCTTACAAGGCAGGGGGCGCTTAACAGATACGCAGTATTTT	CASSLQGRGRLTDTQYF
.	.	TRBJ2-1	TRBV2	TGTGCCAGCAGCGGCCCCGGCCTAGGAGGTAGATCTGAGCAGTTCTTC	CASSGPGLGGRSEQFF
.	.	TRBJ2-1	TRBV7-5	TGTGCCGCACCCCGGGCAGGGGAGTTCGATGAGCAGTTCTTC	CAAPRAGEFDEQFF
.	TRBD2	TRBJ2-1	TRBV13	TGTGCCAGCAGCGCAGGACTAGGGAATGAGCAGTTCTTC	CASSAGLGNEQFF
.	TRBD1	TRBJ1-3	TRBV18	TGTGCCAGCTCACCACAGGGGGCGTCGTATTCCGGAAACACCATATATTTT	CASSPQGASYSGNTIYF
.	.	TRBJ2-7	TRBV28	TGTGCCAGCAGTTCGACTAGCTACGAGCAGTACTTC	CASSSTSYEQYF
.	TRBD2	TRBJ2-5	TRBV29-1	TGCAGCGTTACACTAGCGGGAGGGTACCAAGAGACCCAGTACTTC	CSVTLAGGYQETQYF
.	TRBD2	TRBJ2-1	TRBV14	TGTGCCAGCAGCCGAGGACTAGCTTACATCAATGAGCAGTTCTTC	CASSRGLAYINEQFF
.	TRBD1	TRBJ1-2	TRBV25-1	TGTGCCAGCAGTGGAGACAGGGGGCGTCAAGGCTACACCTTC	CASSGDRGRQGYTF
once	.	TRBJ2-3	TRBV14	TGTGCCAGCGGTCTAGCTTACACAGATACGCAGTATTTT	CASGLAYTDTQYF
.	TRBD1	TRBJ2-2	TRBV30	TGTGCCTGGAACTCGTGGTTCGACAGGGAGAACACCGGGGAGCTGTTTTTT	CAWNSWFDRENTGELFF
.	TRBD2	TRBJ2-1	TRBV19	TGTGCCAGTACCTCCGCTCTAGGGCTAGCGGGAGCGTGGTCCTACAATGAGCAGTTCTTC	CASTSALGLAGAWSYNEQFF
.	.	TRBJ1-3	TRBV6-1	TGTGCCAGCGGTGACCTCTCTGGAAACACCATATATTTT	CASGDLSGNTIYF
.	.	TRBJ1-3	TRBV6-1	TGTGCCAGCAGTGAATTCGCGCAGGGAACTGGAAACACCATATATTTT	CASSEFAQGTGNTIYF
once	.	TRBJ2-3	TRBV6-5	TGTGCCAGCAGTTACCATGCGGACTTCGGGACAGATACGCAGTATTTT	CASSYHADFGTDTQYF
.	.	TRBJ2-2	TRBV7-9	TGTGCCAGCAGCTTACCCCCGACAGGGAGGACCGGGGAGCTGTTTTTT	CASSLPPTGRTGELFF
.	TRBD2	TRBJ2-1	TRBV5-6	TGTGCCAGCAGCTTTGGGCTAGCGGGAGGGGTTAATGAGCAGTTCTTC	CASSFGLAGGVNEQFF
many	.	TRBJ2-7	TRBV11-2	TGTGCCAGCAGCGAGCGAAGGACCTACGAGCAGTACTTC	CASSERRTYEQYF
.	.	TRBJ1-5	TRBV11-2	TGTGCCAGCAGCTTTACAGACGATCAGCCCCAGCATTTT	CASSFTDDQPQHF
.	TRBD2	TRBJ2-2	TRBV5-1	TGCGCCAGCACCGACGTCGGGACTAGCGGATACACCGGGGAGCTGTTTTTT	CASTDVGTSGYTGELFF
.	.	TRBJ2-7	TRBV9	TGTGCCAGCAGCGTAGGAGCGGAGCCATCCTACGAGCAGTACTTC	CASSVGAEPSYEQYF
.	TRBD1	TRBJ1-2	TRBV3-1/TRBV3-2	TGTGCCAGCAGCCAAATATTTAAAGCCGGGACAGATTATGGCTACACCTTC	CASSQIFKAGTDYGYTF
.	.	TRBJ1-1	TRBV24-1	TGTGCCACCAGTGGACAGTCGAACACTGAAGCTTTCTTT	CATSGQSNTEAFF
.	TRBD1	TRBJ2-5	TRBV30	TGTGCCTGGGAGACGACAGGGGGAGAGACCCAGTACTTC	CAWETTGGETQYF
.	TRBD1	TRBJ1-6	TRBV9	TGTGCCAGCAGCGTGGACAGGACTTCACCCCTCCACTTT	CASSVDRTSPLHF
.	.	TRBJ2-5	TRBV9	TGTGCCAGCAGCGCCTCGAATGGGGGCGGCCTCGAGACCCAGTACTTC	CASSASNGGGLETQYF
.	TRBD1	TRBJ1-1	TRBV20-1	TGCAGTGCAACGGACAGGGCTGAAGCTTTCTTT	CSATDRAEAFF
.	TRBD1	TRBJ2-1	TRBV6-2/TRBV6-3	TGTGCCAGCAGTTACCCCCTCCGGGACAGAAATTTCTACAATGAGCAGTTCTTC	CASSYPLRDRNFYNEQFF
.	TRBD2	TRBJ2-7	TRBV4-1	TGCGCCAGCAGCCAAGCTAGGACTAGCGGGAGGGCCTCCTCCTACGAGCAGTACTTC	CASSQARTSGRASSYEQYF
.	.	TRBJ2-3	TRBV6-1	TGTGCCAGCAGTGAAGCCGCGGGTCGCACGCAGTATTTT	CASSEAAGRTQYF
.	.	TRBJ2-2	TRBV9	TGTGCCAGCAGCGGGTTAGCGCGGGGTAACACCGGGGAGCTGTTTTTT	CASSGLARGNTGELFF
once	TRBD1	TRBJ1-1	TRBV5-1	TGCGCCAGCAGCACAACAGGGGGATCAGCAGCTTTCTTT	CASSTTGGSAAFF
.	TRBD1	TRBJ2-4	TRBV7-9	TGTGCCAGCAGCTTGGACAGGGAAATAGCAAAAAACATTCAGTACTTC	CASSLDREIAKNIQYF
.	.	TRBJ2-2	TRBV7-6	TGTGCCAGCAGCTTAGGCAACCTTCCGGGCACCGGGGAGCTGTTTTTT	CASSLGNLPGTGELFF
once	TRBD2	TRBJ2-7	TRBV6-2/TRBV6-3	TGTGCCAGCAGTTACGGTACTAGCGGGGGATACGAGCAGTACTTC	CASSYGTSGGYEQYF
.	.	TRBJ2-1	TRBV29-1	TGCAGCGTTGGAGTTCTGGGAGGACCTCCCCCCTACAATGAGCAGTTCTTC	CSVGVLGGPPPYNEQFF